A selection of T cell receptor beta chains follows, all from one sample in a study of immune cell composition in non-small cell lung cancer. Repertoires were generated with immunoSEQ multiplex PCR, while TCRdb's copy carries only in-frame clones and drops some. The table lists 4,500 to 6,000 clones, roughly two thirds of them singletons. Sample: non-adjacent lung tissue. The receptors derive from a human donor with non-small cell lung cancer. The CDR3 runs from the conserved cysteine through the conserved F or W. The order of the fields is CDR3 protein, CDR3 DNA, clone size, V gene, CDR3 length, J gene, D gene. A D gene is named only where the DNA matches it firmly. Only some rows state a clone size, as once, few, many or a class for expanded clones.

CDR3aa: CASRPGGGGFYEQYF
CDR3nt: TGTGCCAGCAGACCGGGTGGGGGGGGCTTTTACGAGCAGTACTTC
abundance: .
v_gene: TRBV27
len: 15
j_gene: TRBJ2-7
d_gene: .

CDR3aa: CAMTPTQGGEQYF
CDR3nt: TGTGCCATGACTCCAACTCAGGGTGGCGAGCAGTACTTC
abundance: .
v_gene: TRBV10-3
len: 13
j_gene: TRBJ2-7
d_gene: .

CDR3aa: CASSVTGTGNYGYTF
CDR3nt: TGTGCCAGCAGCGTCACCGGGACAGGGAACTATGGCTACACCTTC
abundance: once
v_gene: TRBV9
len: 15
j_gene: TRBJ1-2
d_gene: TRBD1

CDR3aa: CASSSRGAASGNTIYF
CDR3nt: TGTGCCAGCAGCTCCCGGGGGGCAGCCTCTGGAAACACCATATATTTT
abundance: once
v_gene: TRBV21-1
len: 16
j_gene: TRBJ1-3
d_gene: .

CDR3aa: CASSFRSLVSGELFF
CDR3nt: TGTGCCAGCAGCTTCCGATCCTTAGTTTCCGGGGAGCTGTTTTTT
abundance: .
v_gene: TRBV7-3
len: 15
j_gene: TRBJ2-2
d_gene: .

CDR3aa: CSASRLEQFF
CDR3nt: TGCAGTGCTTCTCGACTAGAGCAGTTCTTC
abundance: .
v_gene: TRBV20-1
len: 10
j_gene: TRBJ2-1
d_gene: .

CDR3aa: CASGYTGGAYNEQFF
CDR3nt: TGTGCTAGTGGATACACAGGGGGGGCCTACAATGAGCAGTTCTTC
abundance: .
v_gene: TRBV12-5
len: 15
j_gene: TRBJ2-1
d_gene: .

CDR3aa: CASSHTGYSGNTIYF
CDR3nt: TGTGCCAGCAGCCACACAGGGTACTCTGGAAACACCATATATTTT
abundance: few
v_gene: TRBV7-9
len: 15
j_gene: TRBJ1-3
d_gene: .

CDR3aa: CASSTFDRGNEKLFF
CDR3nt: TGTGCCAGCAGCACCTTCGACAGGGGTAATGAAAAACTGTTTTTT
abundance: .
v_gene: TRBV5-6
len: 15
j_gene: TRBJ1-4
d_gene: TRBD1

CDR3aa: CASSLELTALTDTQYF
CDR3nt: TGCGCCAGCAGCTTGGAGTTAACAGCCCTCACAGATACGCAGTATTTT
abundance: .
v_gene: TRBV5-1
len: 16
j_gene: TRBJ2-3
d_gene: .

CDR3aa: CSVDAGGTEQYF
CDR3nt: TGCAGCGTTGATGCGGGTGGAACCGAGCAGTACTTC
abundance: .
v_gene: TRBV29-1
len: 12
j_gene: TRBJ2-7
d_gene: .

CDR3aa: CASGTRNSPLHF
CDR3nt: TGTGCCAGCGGTACTCGAAATTCACCCCTCCACTTT
abundance: .
v_gene: TRBV2
len: 12
j_gene: TRBJ1-6
d_gene: .

CDR3aa: CASSLVLGQGRKYNSPLHF
CDR3nt: TGTGCCAGCAGCTTAGTCTTGGGACAGGGGCGAAAATATAATTCACCCCTCCACTTT
abundance: .
v_gene: TRBV7-9
len: 19
j_gene: TRBJ1-6
d_gene: TRBD1

CDR3aa: CASGGEGTDTQYF
CDR3nt: TGTGCCAGCGGAGGGGAAGGGACAGATACGCAGTATTTT
abundance: .
v_gene: TRBV2
len: 13
j_gene: TRBJ2-3
d_gene: .

CDR3aa: CASRRGQNLQETQYF
CDR3nt: TGTGCCAGCAGACGGGGACAGAACCTTCAAGAGACCCAGTACTTC
abundance: .
v_gene: TRBV5-8
len: 15
j_gene: TRBJ2-5
d_gene: TRBD1

CDR3aa: CASSFGGTVQETQYF
CDR3nt: TGTGCCAGCAGTTTCGGCGGGACAGTCCAAGAGACCCAGTACTTC
abundance: .
v_gene: TRBV27
len: 15
j_gene: TRBJ2-5
d_gene: .

CDR3aa: CASSSRPGGYNEQFF
CDR3nt: TGTGCCAGCAGCTCCCGCCCGGGGGGTTACAATGAGCAGTTCTTC
abundance: once
v_gene: TRBV13
len: 15
j_gene: TRBJ2-1
d_gene: TRBD2

CDR3aa: CASSFVREETQYF
CDR3nt: TGTGCCAGCAGCTTCGTAAGAGAAGAGACCCAGTACTTC
abundance: .
v_gene: TRBV11-2
len: 13
j_gene: TRBJ2-5
d_gene: .

CDR3aa: CSAPIGYTF
CDR3nt: TGCAGTGCTCCAATTGGCTACACCTTC
abundance: few
v_gene: TRBV20-1
len: 9
j_gene: TRBJ1-2
d_gene: .

CDR3aa: CASSLPGLHEQYF
CDR3nt: TGTGCCAGCAGCTTGCCAGGACTCCACGAGCAGTACTTC
abundance: .
v_gene: TRBV5-4
len: 13
j_gene: TRBJ2-7
d_gene: .

CDR3aa: CASSLNGQSGNTIYF
CDR3nt: TGTGCCAGCAGCTTAAACGGACAATCTGGAAACACCATATATTTT
abundance: once
v_gene: TRBV11-1
len: 15
j_gene: TRBJ1-3
d_gene: .

CDR3aa: CASSSAITGNEKLFF
CDR3nt: TGTGCCAGCAGCTCGGCGATTACGGGAAATGAAAAACTGTTTTTT
abundance: medium-sized
v_gene: TRBV5-4
len: 15
j_gene: TRBJ1-4
d_gene: .

CDR3aa: CAGRSGGRGKTQYF
CDR3nt: TGTGCCGGTCGGAGCGGGGGCCGTGGTAAGACCCAGTACTTC
abundance: .
v_gene: TRBV6-1
len: 14
j_gene: TRBJ2-5
d_gene: TRBD2

CDR3aa: CASSVGLAGLGRETQYF
CDR3nt: TGTGCCAGCAGCGTGGGACTAGCGGGGTTGGGACGGGAGACCCAGTACTTC
abundance: once
v_gene: TRBV7-9
len: 17
j_gene: TRBJ2-5
d_gene: TRBD2

CDR3aa: CASSPGGAGETQYF
CDR3nt: TGTGCCAGCAGCCCGGGGGGCGCAGGAGAGACCCAGTACTTC
abundance: .
v_gene: TRBV5-4
len: 14
j_gene: TRBJ2-5
d_gene: .

CDR3aa: CASSPPRGHYEQYF
CDR3nt: TGTGCCAGCAGCCCCCCCAGAGGGCATTACGAGCAGTACTTC
abundance: .
v_gene: TRBV11-2
len: 14
j_gene: TRBJ2-7
d_gene: .

CDR3aa: CASSIAGGTMGYEQYF
CDR3nt: TGTGCCAGTAGTATAGCCGGGGGGACTATGGGCTACGAGCAGTACTTC
abundance: .
v_gene: TRBV19
len: 16
j_gene: TRBJ2-7
d_gene: TRBD2